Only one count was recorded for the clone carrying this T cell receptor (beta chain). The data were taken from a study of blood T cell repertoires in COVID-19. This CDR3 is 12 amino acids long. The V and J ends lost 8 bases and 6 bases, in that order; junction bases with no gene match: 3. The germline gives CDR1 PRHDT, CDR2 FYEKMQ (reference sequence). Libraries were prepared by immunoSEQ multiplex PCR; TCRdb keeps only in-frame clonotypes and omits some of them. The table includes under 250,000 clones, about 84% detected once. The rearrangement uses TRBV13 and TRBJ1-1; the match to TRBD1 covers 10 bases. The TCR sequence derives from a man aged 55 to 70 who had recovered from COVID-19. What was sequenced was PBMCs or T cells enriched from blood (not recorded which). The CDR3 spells CASDDRGPEAFF. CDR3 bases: TGTGCCAGCGATGACAGGGGGCCTGAAGCTTTCTTT.